This TCR beta chain was identified during a study of CD8 T cells in ankylosing spondylitis (dated by TCRdb to 2016 to 2017). Looking at the study overall: To find TCR variants linked to disease, the study profiled T cell receptor beta repertoires in ankylosing spondylitis patients and healthy donors. In total, the full study cohort was made up of some 110 healthy donors and 20 to 25 ankylosing spondylitis patients. Peripheral blood was sampled, and synovial fluid was additionally collected from ankylosing spondylitis patients.

CDR1 MDHEN and CDR2 SYDVKM are derived from the germline V gene. The CDR3 runs 14 amino acids, cysteine and phenylalanine included. The CDR3 DNA has 42 bases and is translated from base 1. The trim is 6 bases for V and 2 bases for J, with a gap of 14 bases between the germline ends. This clonotype was seen more than once but under ten times. The antigen it recognizes is unknown. The sample holds no much larger clone one base away, and base qualities are not on file. What the authors observed across the whole study: The disease-linked clones showed a CD8+ phenotype and occurred at relatively low frequencies in peripheral blood. Some of the motif variants had been reported before in the synovial fluid and blood of reactive arthritis patients, a finding that suggests common disease-initiation mechanisms. According to the report, matched synovial fluid samples from ankylosing spondylitis patients were significantly enriched for the disease-linked clones. Blood from ankylosing spondylitis patients appeared to be characterized by a TCR beta motif composed of eight or nine highly homologous amino acid variants.

TCRdb records Illumina HiSeq 2500 as the sequencer. Quantitative 5'-RACE with molecular barcodes was used to prepare TCR beta libraries. As for how the authors treated the data: Disease-linked TCR variants were identified with a new computational method built on a probabilistic model of VDJ rearrangement. TCRdb itself trimmed the public reads at Q25 with fastp, ran MiXCR and retained productive beta chains. One record per CDR3 amino acid sequence lists the most common genes and DNA. For this entry, the V and J calls and clone size follow TCRdb and not the study's own pipeline. Recorded for this sample are over 200,000 distinct CDR3 sequences; over 9.5% of them occurred a single time. The ten largest clones capture about a fifth of the sample.

The sequence is built from TRBV28 and TRBJ2-7; the D region possibly corresponds to TRBD2 (5 bases align). The sequenced sample consisted of blood, either unsorted or a sorted T cell fraction (not recorded which). This sequence originates from a male donor with ankylosing spondylitis or in good health (not recorded which). The nucleotides are TGTGCCAGCAGGGCCAGGAGAGGGACCTACGAGCAGTACTTC. Translation gives CASRARRGTYEQYF.